The T cell receptor (beta chain) under discussion was sequenced for a study of OX40 agonist ivuxolimab in advanced cancers. On the study more broadly: Allowance was made for prior anti-PD-1, anti-PD-L1 or anti-CTLA-4 therapy, and roughly 40% had some. Study results and caveats: The study found among the lowest clonal expansion in partial responders at 0.1-3.0 mg/kg.

The protocol was immunoSEQ multiplex PCR, while the TCRdb copy is restricted to in-frame clones and leaves out a portion. The data show 35,000 or so clones, with 87% seen just once and 15% to 20% held by the top ten. This CDR3 has 13 amino acids. Trimming took 2 bases from V and 4 from J, leaving 8 bases between them. Germline values: CDR1 MNHNS, CDR2 SASEGT. As to this clone: The target antigen is unknown.

V is TRBV6-1 and J is TRBJ1-1; D gene ambiguous. This clonotype originated in an adult with an advanced solid tumor such as melanoma, head and neck, liver or kidney cancer. This specimen consisted of CD4+ or CD8+ T cells sorted from blood, obtained in a trial of the OX40 agonist ivuxolimab. The chain's CDR3 is CASSEKGITEAFF. In DNA form, the CDR3 reads TGTGCCAGCAGTGAAAAGGGAATCACTGAAGCTTTCTTT.